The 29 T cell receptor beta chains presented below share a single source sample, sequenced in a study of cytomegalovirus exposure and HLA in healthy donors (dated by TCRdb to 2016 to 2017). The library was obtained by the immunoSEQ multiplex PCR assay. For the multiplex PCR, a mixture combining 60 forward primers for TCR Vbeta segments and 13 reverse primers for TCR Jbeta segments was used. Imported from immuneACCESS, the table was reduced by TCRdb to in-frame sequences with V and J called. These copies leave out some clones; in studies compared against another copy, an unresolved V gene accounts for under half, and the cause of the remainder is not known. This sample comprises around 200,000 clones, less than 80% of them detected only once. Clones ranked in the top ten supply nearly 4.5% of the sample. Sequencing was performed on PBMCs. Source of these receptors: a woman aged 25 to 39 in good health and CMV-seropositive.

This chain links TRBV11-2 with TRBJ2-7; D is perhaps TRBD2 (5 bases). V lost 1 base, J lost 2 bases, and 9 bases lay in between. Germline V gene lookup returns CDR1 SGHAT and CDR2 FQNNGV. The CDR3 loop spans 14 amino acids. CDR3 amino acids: CASSLVAGPYEQYF. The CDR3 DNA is TGTGCCAGCAGCTTAGTTGCGGGCCCCTACGAGCAGTACTTC.

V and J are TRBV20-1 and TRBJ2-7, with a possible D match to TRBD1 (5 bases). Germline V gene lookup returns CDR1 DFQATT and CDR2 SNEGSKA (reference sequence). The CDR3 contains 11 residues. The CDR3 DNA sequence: TGCAGCGTTCCAGGGAACTACGAGCAGTACTTC. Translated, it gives CSVPGNYEQYF.

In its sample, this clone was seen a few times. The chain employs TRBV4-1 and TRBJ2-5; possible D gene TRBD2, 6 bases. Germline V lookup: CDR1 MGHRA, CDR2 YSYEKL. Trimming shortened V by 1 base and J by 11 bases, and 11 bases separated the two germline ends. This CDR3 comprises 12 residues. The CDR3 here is CASSQAGREQYF. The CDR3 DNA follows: TGCGCCAGCAGCCAAGCCGGACGGGAGCAGTACTTC.

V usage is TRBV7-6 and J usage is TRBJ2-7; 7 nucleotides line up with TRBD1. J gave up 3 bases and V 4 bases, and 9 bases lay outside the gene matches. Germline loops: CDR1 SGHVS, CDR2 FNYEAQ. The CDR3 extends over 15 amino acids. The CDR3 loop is CASSSSGTDRYEQYF. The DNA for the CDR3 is TGTGCCAGCAGCTCCTCCGGGACAGATCGCTACGAGCAGTACTTC. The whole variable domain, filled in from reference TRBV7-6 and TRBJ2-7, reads GAGVSQSPRYKVTKRGQDVALRCDPISGHVSLYWYRQALGQGPEFLTYFNYEAQQDKSGLPNDRFSAERPEGSISTLTIQRTEQRDSAMYRCASSSSGTDRYEQYFGPGTRLTVT.

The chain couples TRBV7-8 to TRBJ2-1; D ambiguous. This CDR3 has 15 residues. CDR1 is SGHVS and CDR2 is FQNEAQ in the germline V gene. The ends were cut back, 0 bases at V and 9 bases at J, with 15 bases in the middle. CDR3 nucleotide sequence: TGTGCCAGCAGCTTAGCTAGAATTGATATCCGTGAGCAGTTCTTC. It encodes CASSLARIDIREQFF.

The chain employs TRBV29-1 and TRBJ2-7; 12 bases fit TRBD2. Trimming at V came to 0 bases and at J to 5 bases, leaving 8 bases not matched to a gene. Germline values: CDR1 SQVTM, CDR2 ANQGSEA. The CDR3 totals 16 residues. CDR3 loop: CSVEDGLAGTSHEQYF. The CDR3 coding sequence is TGCAGCGTTGAAGATGGACTAGCGGGAACATCCCACGAGCAGTACTTC.

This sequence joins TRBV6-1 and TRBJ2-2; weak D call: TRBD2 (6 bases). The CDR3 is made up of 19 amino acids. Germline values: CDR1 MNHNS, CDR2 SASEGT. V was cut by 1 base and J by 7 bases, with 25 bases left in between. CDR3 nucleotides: TGTGCCAGCAGTGAAGAGGTGCTAGCGATTCCCCTAACAGGCGGGGAGCTGTTTTTT. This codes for CASSEEVLAIPLTGGELFF.

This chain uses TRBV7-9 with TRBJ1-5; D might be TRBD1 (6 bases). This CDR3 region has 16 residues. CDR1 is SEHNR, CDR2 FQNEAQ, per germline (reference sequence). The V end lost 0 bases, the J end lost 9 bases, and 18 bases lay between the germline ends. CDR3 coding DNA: TGTGCCAGCAGCTTAGCGGGCGGGGGGCGACCTGGGCCCCAGCATTTT. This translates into CASSLAGGGRPGPQHF.

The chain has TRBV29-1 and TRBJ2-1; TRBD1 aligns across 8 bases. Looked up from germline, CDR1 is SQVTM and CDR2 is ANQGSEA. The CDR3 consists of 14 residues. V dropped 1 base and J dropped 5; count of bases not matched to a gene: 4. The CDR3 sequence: CSVEGGQGDNEQFF. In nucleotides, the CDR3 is TGCAGCGTTGAAGGAGGACAGGGTGACAATGAGCAGTTCTTC.

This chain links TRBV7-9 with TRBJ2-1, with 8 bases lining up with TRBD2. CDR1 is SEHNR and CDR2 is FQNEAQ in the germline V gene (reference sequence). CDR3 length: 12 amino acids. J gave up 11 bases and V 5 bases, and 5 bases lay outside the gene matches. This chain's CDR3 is CASSKQREKQFF. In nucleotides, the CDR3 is TGTGCCAGCAGCAAACAGCGGGAGAAGCAGTTCTTC. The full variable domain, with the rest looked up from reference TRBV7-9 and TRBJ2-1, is DTGVSQNPRHKITKRGQNVTFRCDPISEHNRLYWYRQTLGQGPEFLTYFQNEAQLEKSRLLSDRFSAERPKGSFSTLEIQRTEQGDSAMYLCASSKQREKQFFGPGTRLTVL.

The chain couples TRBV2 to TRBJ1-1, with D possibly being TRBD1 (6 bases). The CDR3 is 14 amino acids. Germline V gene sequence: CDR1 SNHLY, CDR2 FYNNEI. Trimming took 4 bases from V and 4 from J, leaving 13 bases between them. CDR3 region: CASSARAGATEAFF. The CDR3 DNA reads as TGTGCCAGCAGTGCCAGGGCAGGGGCCACTGAAGCTTTCTTT.

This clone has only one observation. CDR3 DNA sequence: TGCGCCAGCAGCCAAAGCCGGGACAGGGGTCGTGAACAGTTCTTC. This translates into CASSQSRDRGREQFF. The genes are TRBV4-1 and TRBJ2-1; 10 nucleotides align to TRBD1. The CDR3 loop spans 15 amino acids. Germline trimming cut 2 bases from V and 13 bases from J; bases unmatched to any gene: 11. Germline CDR1 is MGHRA and CDR2 is YSYEKL.

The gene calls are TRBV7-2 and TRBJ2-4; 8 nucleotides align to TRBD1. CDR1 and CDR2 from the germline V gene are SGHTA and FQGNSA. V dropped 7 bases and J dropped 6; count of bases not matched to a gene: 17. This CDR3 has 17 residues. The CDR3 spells CASTGGGVRFTGNIQYF. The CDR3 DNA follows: TGTGCCAGCACAGGGGGCGGTGTCCGGTTTACCGGAAACATTCAGTACTTC. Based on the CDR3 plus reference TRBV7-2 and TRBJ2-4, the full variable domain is GAGVSQSPSNKVTEKGKDVELRCDPISGHTALYWYRQSLGQGLEFLIYFQGNSAPDKSGLPSDRFSAERTGGSVSTLTIQRTQQEDSAVYLCASTGGGVRFTGNIQYFGAGTRLSVL.

The CDR3 DNA sequence: TGCGCCAGCAGCTCAGTCTCTGGAAACACCATATATTTT. It specifies CASSSVSGNTIYF. The V call is TRBV5-1, the J call TRBJ1-3; D not certain. The CDR3 contains 13 residues. The ends were cut back, 3 bases at V and 0 bases at J, with 4 bases in the middle. Per the germline V gene, CDR1 is SGHRS and CDR2 is YFSETQ.

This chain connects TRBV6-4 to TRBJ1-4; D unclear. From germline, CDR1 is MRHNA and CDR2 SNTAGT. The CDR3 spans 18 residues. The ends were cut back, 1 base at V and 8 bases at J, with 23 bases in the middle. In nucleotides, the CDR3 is TGTGCCAGCAGTGACTTCCCAGTTCAGTCACCGGGGAGCGAAAAACTGTTTTTT. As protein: CASSDFPVQSPGSEKLFF.

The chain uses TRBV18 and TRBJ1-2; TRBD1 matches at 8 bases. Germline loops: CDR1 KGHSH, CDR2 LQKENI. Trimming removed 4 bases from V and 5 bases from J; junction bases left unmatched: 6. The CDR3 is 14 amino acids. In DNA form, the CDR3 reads TGTGCCAGCTCACGGACAGGGCTAAAATATGGCTACACCTTC. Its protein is CASSRTGLKYGYTF.

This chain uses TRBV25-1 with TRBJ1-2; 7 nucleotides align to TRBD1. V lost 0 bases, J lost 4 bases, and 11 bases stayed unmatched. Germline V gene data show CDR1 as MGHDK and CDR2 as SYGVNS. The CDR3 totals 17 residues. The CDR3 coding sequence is TGTGCCAGCAGTGAATATAGGCAACAGGGGAACGCCTATGGCTACACCTTC. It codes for CASSEYRQQGNAYGYTF.

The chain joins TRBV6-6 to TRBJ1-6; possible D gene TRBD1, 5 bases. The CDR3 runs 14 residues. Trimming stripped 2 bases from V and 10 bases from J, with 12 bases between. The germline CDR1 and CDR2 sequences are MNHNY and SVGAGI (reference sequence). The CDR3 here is CASSYRAGRSPLHF. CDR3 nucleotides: TGTGCCAGCAGTTACCGGGCAGGGCGCTCACCCCTCCACTTT.

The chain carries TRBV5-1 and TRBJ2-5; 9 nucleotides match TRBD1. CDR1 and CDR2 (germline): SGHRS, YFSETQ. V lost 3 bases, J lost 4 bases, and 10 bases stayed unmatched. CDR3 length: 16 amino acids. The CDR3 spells CASSSGNTGGLETQYF. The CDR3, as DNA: TGCGCCAGCAGCTCAGGGAATACAGGGGGCCTAGAGACCCAGTACTTC.

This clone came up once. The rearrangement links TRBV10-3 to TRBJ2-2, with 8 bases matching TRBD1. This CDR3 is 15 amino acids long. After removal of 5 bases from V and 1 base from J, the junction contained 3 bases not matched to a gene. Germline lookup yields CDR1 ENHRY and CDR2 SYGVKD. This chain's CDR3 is CAISPGTGNTGELFF. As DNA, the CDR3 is TGTGCCATCAGTCCCGGGACAGGGAACACCGGGGAGCTGTTTTTT.

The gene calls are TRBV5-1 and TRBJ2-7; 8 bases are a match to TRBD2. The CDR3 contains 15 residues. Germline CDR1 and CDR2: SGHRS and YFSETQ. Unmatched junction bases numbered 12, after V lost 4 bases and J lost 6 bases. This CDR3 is CASSRSGETWGEQYF. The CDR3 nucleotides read TGCGCCAGCAGCCGTAGCGGGGAGACATGGGGCGAGCAGTACTTC.

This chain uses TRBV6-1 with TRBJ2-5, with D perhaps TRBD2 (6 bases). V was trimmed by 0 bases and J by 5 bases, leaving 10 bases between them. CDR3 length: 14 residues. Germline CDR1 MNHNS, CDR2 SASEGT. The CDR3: CASSEAWEAETQYF. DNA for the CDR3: TGTGCCAGCAGTGAAGCTTGGGAGGCCGAGACCCAGTACTTC.

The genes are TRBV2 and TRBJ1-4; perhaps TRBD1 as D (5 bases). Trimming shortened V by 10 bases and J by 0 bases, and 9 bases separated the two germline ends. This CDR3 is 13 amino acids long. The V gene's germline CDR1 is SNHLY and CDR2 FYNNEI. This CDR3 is CATGGPTNEKLFF. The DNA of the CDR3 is TGTGCCACCGGGGGTCCAACTAATGAAAAACTGTTTTTT. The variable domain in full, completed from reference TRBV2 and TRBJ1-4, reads EPEVTQTPSHQVTQMGQEVILRCVPISNHLYFYWYRQILGQKVEFLVSFYNNEISEKSEIFDDQFSVERPDGSNFTLKIRSTKLEDSAMYFCATGGPTNEKLFFGSGTQLSVL.

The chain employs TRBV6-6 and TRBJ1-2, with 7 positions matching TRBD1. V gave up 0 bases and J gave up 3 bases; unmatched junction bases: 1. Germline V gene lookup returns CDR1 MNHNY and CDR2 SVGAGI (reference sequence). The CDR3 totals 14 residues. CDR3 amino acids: CASSYSGQDYGYTF. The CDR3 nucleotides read TGTGCCAGCAGTTACTCCGGACAGGACTATGGCTACACCTTC.

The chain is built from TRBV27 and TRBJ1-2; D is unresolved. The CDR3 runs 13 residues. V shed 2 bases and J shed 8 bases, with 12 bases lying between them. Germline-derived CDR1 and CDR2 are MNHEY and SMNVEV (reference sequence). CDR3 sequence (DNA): TGTGCCAGCAGTTTAAGGTCCTCCGGGGGCTACACCTTC. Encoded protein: CASSLRSSGGYTF.

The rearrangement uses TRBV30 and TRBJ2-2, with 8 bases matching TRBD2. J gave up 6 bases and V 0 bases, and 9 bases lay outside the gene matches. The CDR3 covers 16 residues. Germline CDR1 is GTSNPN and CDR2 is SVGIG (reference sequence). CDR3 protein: CAWSVLSGSFPGELFF. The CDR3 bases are TGTGCCTGGAGTGTTCTGAGCGGGAGTTTCCCCGGGGAGCTGTTTTTT.

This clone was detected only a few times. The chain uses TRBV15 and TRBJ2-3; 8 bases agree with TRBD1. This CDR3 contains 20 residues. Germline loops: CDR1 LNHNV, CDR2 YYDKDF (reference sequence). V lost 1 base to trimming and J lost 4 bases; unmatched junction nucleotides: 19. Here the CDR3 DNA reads TGTGCCACCAGCAGAGGGTTAGGGACAGGTAAACCCAGGGAGGCAGATACGCAGTATTTT. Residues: CATSRGLGTGKPREADTQYF.

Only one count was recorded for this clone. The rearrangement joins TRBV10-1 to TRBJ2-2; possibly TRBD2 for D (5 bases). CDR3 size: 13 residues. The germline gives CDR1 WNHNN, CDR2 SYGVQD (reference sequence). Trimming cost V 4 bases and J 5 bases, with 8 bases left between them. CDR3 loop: CASSVSGTGELFF. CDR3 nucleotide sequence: TGCGCCAGCAGTGTATCGGGGACCGGGGAGCTGTTTTTT.

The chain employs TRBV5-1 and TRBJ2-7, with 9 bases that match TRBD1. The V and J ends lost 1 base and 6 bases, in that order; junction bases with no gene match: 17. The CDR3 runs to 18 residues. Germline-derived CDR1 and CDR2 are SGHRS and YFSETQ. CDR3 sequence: CASSLYFWGDRDFCEQYF. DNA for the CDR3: TGCGCCAGCAGCTTGTACTTTTGGGGGGACAGGGACTTTTGCGAGCAGTACTTC.